These T cell receptor beta chains were read from a single sample in a study of cytomegalovirus exposure and HLA in healthy donors. Sequenced by immunoSEQ multiplex PCR; TCRdb stores in-frame clones only, minus some. The repertoire includes 160,000 or so clones, about 77% of them detected once, and roughly 1.3% sits in the top ten. Source material: PBMCs. The source of these receptors is a woman in her forties or fifties in good health and CMV-seronegative. Each CDR3 is given with its conserved first and last residue. D genes are given only for firm matches. The listing skips clone size in some rows; elsewhere it reads once, few, many or a size class.

d_call clone_size j_call v_call cdr3_aa cdr3_nt
. . TRBJ1-2 TRBV5-6 CASSLDRLNYGYTF TGTGCCAGCAGCTTGGACAGATTAAACTATGGCTACACCTTC
. . TRBJ1-5 TRBV30 CAWSVRSPDRRNQPQHF TGTGCCTGGAGTGTTAGAAGCCCTGACAGACGCAATCAGCCCCAGCATTTT
TRBD1 . TRBJ1-5 TRBV2 CASSVAGGQPQHF TGTGCCAGCAGTGTGGCAGGGGGCCAGCCCCAGCATTTT
TRBD2 . TRBJ2-1 TRBV4-2 CASSQELAVTYNEQFF TGTGCCAGCAGCCAAGAACTAGCGGTAACCTACAATGAGCAGTTCTTC
. . TRBJ2-7 TRBV5-1 CASSAGQTYEQYF TGCGCCAGCAGCGCGGGACAGACCTACGAGCAGTACTTC
. . TRBJ1-2 TRBV13 CASSRTVYGYTF TGTGCCAGCAGCCGGACAGTCTATGGCTACACCTTC
. . TRBJ2-5 TRBV19 CASTLVFGGRETQYF TGTGCCAGTACCCTGGTATTTGGGGGCCGGGAGACCCAGTACTTC
. . TRBJ1-1 TRBV28 CASSLRFAGGTEAFF TGTGCCAGCAGTTTAAGGTTCGCCGGGGGGACTGAAGCTTTCTTT
TRBD2 few TRBJ2-7 TRBV7-9 CASRYTSGSSYEQYF TGTGCCAGCAGGTACACTAGCGGGAGTTCCTACGAGCAGTACTTC
. . TRBJ2-5 TRBV19 CASKAVAVTWETQYF TGTGCCAGTAAGGCGGTAGCGGTGACGTGGGAGACCCAGTACTTC
TRBD1 . TRBJ2-7 TRBV19 CASRDSGTGYEQYF TGTGCCAGTAGGGACTCCGGGACAGGATACGAGCAGTACTTC
TRBD1 once TRBJ2-5 TRBV7-3 CASSLYGQGEQTQYF TGTGCCAGCAGCTTGTATGGACAGGGGGAACAGACCCAGTACTTC
TRBD2 . TRBJ2-2 TRBV7-9 CASQGEGLYTGELFF TGTGCCAGCCAAGGGGAGGGGCTGTACACCGGGGAGCTGTTTTTT
. . TRBJ2-7 TRBV7-9 CASSSVPGRRDYEQYF TGTGCCAGCAGCTCTGTCCCTGGGAGGCGAGACTACGAGCAGTACTTC
TRBD1 . TRBJ1-5 TRBV9 CASSVDGTGEQPQHF TGTGCCAGCAGCGTAGACGGGACAGGGGAACAGCCCCAGCATTTT
TRBD1 . TRBJ1-2 TRBV19 CASETGGTNYGYTF TGTGCCAGCGAGACAGGGGGCACTAACTATGGCTACACCTTC
. . TRBJ1-2 TRBV28 CASKKGGPNYGYTF TGTGCCAGCAAAAAGGGGGGGCCCAACTATGGCTACACCTTC
. . TRBJ2-7 TRBV27 CASSPSTVPSSYEQYF TGTGCCAGCAGTCCCTCCACGGTCCCAAGCTCCTACGAGCAGTACTTC
. . TRBJ1-2 TRBV18 CASSPPGDPGELYGYTF TGTGCCAGCTCACCCCCAGGGGATCCCGGAGAGCTCTATGGCTACACCTTC
. once TRBJ2-7 TRBV7-2 CASSFYYTTSYEQYF TGTGCCAGCAGCTTCTACTACACGACTAGCTACGAGCAGTACTTC
. . TRBJ2-3 TRBV11-2 CASSYGQKTTDTQYF TGTGCCAGCAGCTACGGACAGAAAACTACAGATACGCAGTATTTT
TRBD1 . TRBJ1-2 TRBV5-1 CASSRGQIPGGNYGYTF TGCGCCAGCAGCCGGGGACAGATCCCGGGGGGGAACTATGGCTACACCTTC
. . TRBJ2-7 TRBV7-2 CASSLVLDGSYEQYF TGTGCCAGCAGCTTAGTCCTGGACGGGAGTTACGAGCAGTACTTC
TRBD2 . TRBJ2-7 TRBV4-2 CASRRLGGGEGREQYF TGTGCCAGCAGGCGTCTAGGCGGGGGGGAGGGCCGCGAGCAGTACTTC
. . TRBJ2-5 TRBV25-1 CASSPFPGGVQETQYF TGTGCCAGCAGCCCGTTCCCGGGCGGGGTCCAAGAGACCCAGTACTTC
TRBD2 . TRBJ2-3 TRBV18 CASSPTGLAVDTQYF TGTGCCAGCTCACCGACGGGACTAGCCGTCGATACGCAGTATTTT
TRBD1 . TRBJ1-5 TRBV5-1 CASSSTGGRNQPQHF TGCGCCAGCAGCTCCACAGGGGGTCGCAATCAGCCCCAGCATTTT
. . TRBJ1-2 TRBV15 CATSTIQVNYGYTF TGTGCCACCAGCACCATACAGGTTAACTATGGCTACACCTTC
. . TRBJ2-7 TRBV11-2 CASSLEAVISYEQYF TGTGCCAGCAGCTTAGAGGCAGTCATATCCTACGAGCAGTACTTC
. . TRBJ2-2 TRBV7-9 CASSPRGGTGELFF TGTGCCAGCAGCCCCCGGGGTGGCACCGGGGAGCTGTTTTTT
. few TRBJ2-1 TRBV10-2 CASMSSTNEQFF TGCGCCAGCATGAGTAGCACAAATGAGCAGTTCTTC
. . TRBJ1-5 TRBV27 CASSLEGRRNQPQHF TGTGCCAGCAGTTTGGAGGGGAGGCGCAATCAGCCCCAGCATTTT
. . TRBJ1-1 TRBV5-1 CASSPLDGGNTEAFF TGCGCCAGCAGCCCTCTTGACGGGGGGAACACTGAAGCTTTCTTT
TRBD1 . TRBJ1-4 TRBV2 CASRADRAPNEKLFF TGTGCCAGCAGAGCAGACAGGGCGCCTAATGAAAAACTGTTTTTT
TRBD1 . TRBJ2-3 TRBV19 CATRTGKADTQYF TGTGCCACCCGGACAGGGAAAGCAGATACGCAGTATTTT
. . TRBJ2-3 TRBV5-1 CASSFGRGTDTQYF TGCGCCAGCAGCTTCGGCAGGGGAACAGATACGCAGTATTTT
TRBD1 . TRBJ1-5 TRBV5-4 CASSLGTGSNQPQHF TGTGCCAGCAGCTTGGGGACAGGGTCTAATCAGCCCCAGCATTTT
TRBD1 . TRBJ1-1 TRBV25-1 CASSGDRGGWTEAFF TGTGCCAGCAGTGGCGACAGGGGAGGGTGGACTGAAGCTTTCTTT
TRBD1 . TRBJ2-7 TRBV2 CASNPTGSYEQYF TGTGCCAGCAATCCGACAGGGAGCTACGAGCAGTACTTC
TRBD1 . TRBJ1-4 TRBV5-1 CASSSDRATNEKLFF TGCGCCAGCAGTTCGGACAGGGCGACTAATGAAAAACTGTTTTTT
. . TRBJ2-1 TRBV12-5 CASGPSRGREIDEQFF TGTGCTAGTGGTCCCTCCCGGGGGCGGGAGATCGATGAGCAGTTCTTC
. . TRBJ1-5 TRBV29-1 CSAAFGGVSSNQPQHF TGCAGCGCCGCATTTGGGGGGGTTTCGAGCAATCAGCCCCAGCATTTT
. . TRBJ1-1 TRBV7-2 CASSLEGRRGTEAFF TGTGCCAGCAGCTTAGAAGGTCGGCGAGGCACTGAAGCTTTCTTT